This is a list of T cell receptor beta chains from one sample in a study of T cells of healthy individuals. Each CDR3 protein is one row after TCRdb ran MiXCR on the 5' RACE reads. The sample shows about 96,000 distinct CDR3 sequences, about 16% of them seen only once. The receptors stem from a human donor in good health. The conserved cysteine and the conserved F or W are not part of the CDR3 here.

v_call: TRBV3-1; j_call: TRBJ2-3; cdr3_aa: ASSQGPGGTDTQY
v_call: TRBV10-3; j_call: TRBJ2-3; cdr3_aa: AISEANSGPEPRSTDTQY
v_call: TRBV7-2; j_call: TRBJ1-2; cdr3_aa: ASSFQPQDGYT
v_call: TRBV6-5; j_call: TRBJ2-1; cdr3_aa: ASALAGWENEQF
v_call: TRBV4-2; j_call: TRBJ2-1; cdr3_aa: ASSQDFAGGGGEQF
v_call: TRBV7-9; j_call: TRBJ1-2; cdr3_aa: ASSLDLTGKHGYT
v_call: TRBV27; j_call: TRBJ1-4; cdr3_aa: ASSLSPGATNEKLF
v_call: TRBV11-2; j_call: TRBJ2-1; cdr3_aa: ASSWTLDRDNEQF
v_call: TRBV12-3/TRBV12-4; j_call: TRBJ1-2; cdr3_aa: ASSLARGKDGYT
v_call: TRBV7-2; j_call: TRBJ2-5; cdr3_aa: ASSRLGQTQY
v_call: TRBV9; j_call: TRBJ2-3; cdr3_aa: ASSPTSGSADTQY
v_call: TRBV6-2/TRBV6-3; j_call: TRBJ2-7; cdr3_aa: ASSYPDRNTYEQY
v_call: TRBV9; j_call: TRBJ2-7; cdr3_aa: ASSSRGYEQY
v_call: TRBV6-5; j_call: TRBJ2-5; cdr3_aa: ASSSSRVQETQY
v_call: TRBV7-2; j_call: TRBJ2-1; cdr3_aa: ASSRFGAGLGNEQF
v_call: TRBV4-3; j_call: TRBJ2-3; cdr3_aa: ASSQERRGVDTQY
v_call: TRBV19; j_call: TRBJ2-6; cdr3_aa: ATTAGANVLT
v_call: TRBV5-4; j_call: TRBJ2-1; cdr3_aa: ASSYLTGTAYNEQF
v_call: TRBV11-2; j_call: TRBJ1-4; cdr3_aa: ASSPGTGGPNEKLF
v_call: TRBV20-1; j_call: TRBJ2-1; cdr3_aa: SARPLALQDYGYEQF
v_call: TRBV7-3; j_call: TRBJ2-1; cdr3_aa: ASTQIAGSSYNEQF
v_call: TRBV6-2/TRBV6-3; j_call: TRBJ2-1; cdr3_aa: ASSSAGPGSYNEQF
v_call: TRBV12-3/TRBV12-4; j_call: TRBJ1-2; cdr3_aa: ASSQTGGSYT
v_call: TRBV10-3; j_call: TRBJ1-1; cdr3_aa: AISVRDTVYKNTEAF
v_call: TRBV6-5; j_call: TRBJ1-2; cdr3_aa: ASSYGGRYGGYT
v_call: TRBV5-5; j_call: TRBJ2-5; cdr3_aa: ASSSPTLQETQY
v_call: TRBV18; j_call: TRBJ1-2; cdr3_aa: ASSPGAGGGYGYT
v_call: TRBV5-5; j_call: TRBJ2-1; cdr3_aa: ASSLTGGTGGTGEQF
v_call: TRBV28; j_call: TRBJ2-1; cdr3_aa: ASSLYPGIGRPLPNEQF
v_call: TRBV6-2/TRBV6-3; j_call: TRBJ1-2; cdr3_aa: ASKNGQGNYGYT